This T cell receptor (beta chain) was found in a study of blood T cell repertoires in COVID-19. Turning to the study itself: The samples span acute and convalescent COVID-19 from the United States, Italy and Spain. T cells, B-cell-depleted T cells, or PBMCs provided the cDNA or gDNA that served as material.

As originally analysed: Estimation of nucleated cell counts relied on the amplification of reference gene primers. This table comes from immunoSEQ multiplex PCR, and its TCRdb copy is limited to in-frame clones, with some not included. V and J calls plus clone size are reproduced from that table; the DNA served to infer D and trimming. Of approximately 140,000 clones listed, roughly 88% are singletons. The germline V gene encodes CDR1 SNHLY and CDR2 FYNNEI. Trimming took 7 bases from V and 6 from J, leaving 10 bases between them. The CDR3 spans 12 residues. The V and J genes are TRBV2 and TRBJ2-1; the D is unclear. The source of this sequence is a woman aged 60-75 years with COVID-19, enrolled during active disease. The specimen was peripheral blood. The CDR3 spells CASIKIGNEQFF. The CDR3 DNA is TGTGCCAGCATTAAGATCGGCAATGAGCAGTTCTTC.